The clone carrying this T cell receptor beta chain was picked up a small number of times. Its antigen is as yet unknown. Germline CDR1 reads LNHDA; CDR2 reads SQIVND (reference sequence). V lost 3 bases to trimming and J lost 3 bases, with 4 bases between them. The CDR3 runs to 12 residues. These data come from a study of cytomegalovirus exposure and HLA in healthy donors. Study-wide results and caveats: TCR beta sequences numbering under 20,000 were associated with HLA alleles at 0.05 false discovery rate in a later analysis.

Sampled while nominally healthy, donors likely had unrecorded immune exposures. The PCR employed 60 Vbeta primers together with 13 Jbeta primers. Using immunoSEQ multiplex PCR, the repertoire was profiled, and TCRdb retains in-frame clones only, with some absent. Of roughly 150,000 clones detected, 70% to 80% appear once; the ten largest clones hold roughly 9.7%. This receptor was obtained from a man younger than 30 in good health and CMV-seropositive. The chain is built from TRBV19 and TRBJ2-3; D remains unclear. What was sequenced was PBMCs. The CDR3 region is CASSIGTDTQYF. The CDR3 nucleotides read TGTGCCAGTAGTATCGGGACAGATACGCAGTATTTT.